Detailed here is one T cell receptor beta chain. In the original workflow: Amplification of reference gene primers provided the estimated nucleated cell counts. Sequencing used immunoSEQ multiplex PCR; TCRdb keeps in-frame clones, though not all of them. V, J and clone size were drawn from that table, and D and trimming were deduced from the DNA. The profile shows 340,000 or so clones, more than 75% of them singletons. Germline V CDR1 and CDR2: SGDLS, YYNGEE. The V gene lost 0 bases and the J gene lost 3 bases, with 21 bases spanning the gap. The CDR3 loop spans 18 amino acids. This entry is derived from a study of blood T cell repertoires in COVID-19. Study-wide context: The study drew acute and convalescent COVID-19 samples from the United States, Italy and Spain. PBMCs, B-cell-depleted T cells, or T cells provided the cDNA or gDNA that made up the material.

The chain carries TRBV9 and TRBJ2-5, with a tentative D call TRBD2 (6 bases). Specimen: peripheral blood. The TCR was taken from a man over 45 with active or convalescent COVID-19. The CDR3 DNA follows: TGTGCCAGCAGCGTAGTCCCTGCAGGGTCACGCGGGGAAGAGACCCAGTACTTC. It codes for CASSVVPAGSRGEETQYF.